This T cell receptor (beta chain) originates from a study of CD8+CD57+ T cells in acquired aplastic anemia. Broader study findings: Patients had roughly 29 CD8+ CDR3 sequences in common with controls (the shared set).

In regard to this clonotype: Its antigen is unknown.

The CDR3 is 17 residues long. CDR1 and CDR2 (germline): SGHAT, FQNNGV. Trimming took 4 bases from V and 6 from J; bases not matched to a gene: 13. By flow cytometry, patients selected for sequencing had shown an expansion of CD8+CD57+ cells. Untreated patients provided the blood samples, with no therapy given before sampling. Genomic DNA was employed as the template in profiling TCR beta VDJ and CDR3. One entry per CDR3 protein, called by TCRdb with MiXCR from the reads. The data contain approximately 470,000 distinct CDR3 sequences, approximately 33% of them singletons. This receptor was obtained from a human donor with aplastic anemia. This chain connects TRBV11-2 to TRBJ2-1; 9 positions match TRBD2. Sample: sorted CD4+, CD8+, or CD8+CD57+ T cells (not recorded which) from PBMCs. CDR3 region: CASSSGLATFIGNEQFF. For the CDR3, the DNA is TGTGCCAGCAGCTCCGGACTAGCGACATTTATCGGCAATGAGCAGTTCTTC.